This T cell receptor beta chain comes out of a study of cytotoxic CD8 clonotypes in ibrutinib-treated CLL. Study-level points and caveats: Public clonotypes showed up rarely, and on treatment they shrank or held steady.

The CDR3 consists of 15 residues. Trimming removed 1 base from V and 0 bases from J, with 7 bases in between. The germline V gene encodes CDR1 LNHDA and CDR2 SQIVND (reference sequence). With regard to this clone: Its antigen remains unidentified.

Deep sequencing aimed at 1 in 200,000 to 1 in 1 million T cells' resolution. TCRdb keeps only in-frame clones here, not all; method: immunoSEQ multiplex PCR. The repertoire holds about 68,000 clones, with 68% as singletons. The chain combines TRBV19 with TRBJ2-1; D unresolved. Sequenced here: PBMCs, sampled after 12 months of ibrutinib treatment. This receptor was taken from a human donor with chronic lymphocytic leukemia. The CDR3 region has the DNA TGTGCCAGTAGTATAGGGACGAGCTCCTACAATGAGCAGTTCTTC. Translating gives CASSIGTSSYNEQFF.